This entry describes one T cell receptor (beta chain). As yet, its antigen is unknown. Germline CDR1 is SGDLS and CDR2 is YYNGEE. V was cut by 0 bases and J by 3 bases, with 10 bases left in between. This CDR3 comprises 14 residues. The entry originates in a study of cytomegalovirus exposure and HLA in healthy donors. Study observations and caveats: Immune exposure information comprised only CMV serostatus. In a later analysis, common viral pathogens appeared linked to several of the most significant clusters. The authors later found TCR association rates varying by HLA locus, with DRB1 most and HLA-C fewest.

Vbeta (60) and Jbeta (13) primers were used in the PCR. Here immunoSEQ multiplex PCR was the method, and the copy in TCRdb shows in-frame clones only, minus some. The sample contains over 50,000 clones, 65% to 70% of which appear only once. The V and J genes are TRBV9 and TRBJ2-7; possibly TRBD1 for D (5 bases). Sequenced input: PBMCs. The sequence was obtained from a man aged 40-49 years in good health and CMV-seropositive. This CDR3 reads CASSVGQLNYEQYF. The CDR3 DNA reads TGTGCCAGCAGCGTAGGACAGCTAAACTACGAGCAGTACTTC.